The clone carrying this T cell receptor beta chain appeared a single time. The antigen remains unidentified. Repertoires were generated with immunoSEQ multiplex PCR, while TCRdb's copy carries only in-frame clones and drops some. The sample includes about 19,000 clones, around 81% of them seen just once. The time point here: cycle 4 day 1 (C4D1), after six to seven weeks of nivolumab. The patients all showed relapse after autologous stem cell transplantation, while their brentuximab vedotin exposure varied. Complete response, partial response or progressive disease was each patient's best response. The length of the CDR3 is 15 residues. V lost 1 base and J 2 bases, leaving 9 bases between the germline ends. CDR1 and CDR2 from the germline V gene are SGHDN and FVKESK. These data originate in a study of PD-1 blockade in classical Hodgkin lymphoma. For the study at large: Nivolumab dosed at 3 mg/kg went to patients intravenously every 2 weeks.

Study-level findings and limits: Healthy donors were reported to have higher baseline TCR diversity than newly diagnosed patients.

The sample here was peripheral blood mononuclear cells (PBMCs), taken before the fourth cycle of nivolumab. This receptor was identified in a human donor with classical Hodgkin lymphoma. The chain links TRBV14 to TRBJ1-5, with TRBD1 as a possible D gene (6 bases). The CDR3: CASSQVQGRNQPQHF. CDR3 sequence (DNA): TGTGCCAGCAGCCAAGTACAGGGACGCAATCAGCCCCAGCATTTT.